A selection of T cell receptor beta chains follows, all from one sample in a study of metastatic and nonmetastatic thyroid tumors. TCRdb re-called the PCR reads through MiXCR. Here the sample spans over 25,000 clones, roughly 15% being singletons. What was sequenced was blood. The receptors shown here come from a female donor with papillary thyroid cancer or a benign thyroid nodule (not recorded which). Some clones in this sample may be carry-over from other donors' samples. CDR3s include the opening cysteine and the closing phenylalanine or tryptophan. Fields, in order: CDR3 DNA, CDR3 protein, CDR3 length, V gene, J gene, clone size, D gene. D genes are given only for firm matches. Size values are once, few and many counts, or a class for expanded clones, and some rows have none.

DNA: TGCGCCAGCAGTTTTTTAGGGGCTTGGGCCAATGTCCTGACTTTC
CDR3: CASSFLGAWANVLTF
length: 15
V: TRBV5-1
J: TRBJ2-6
size: once
D: -

DNA: TGCAGTGCTAGATCAGGACTAGCGGGGGTACTAACAGATACGCAGTATTTT
CDR3: CSARSGLAGVLTDTQYF
length: 17
V: TRBV20-1
J: TRBJ2-3
size: many
D: TRBD2

DNA: TGTGCCAGCAGTGACTCACCAGGCCATAATTCACCCCTCCACTTT
CDR3: CASSDSPGHNSPLHF
length: 15
V: TRBV6-4
J: TRBJ1-6
size: few
D: -

DNA: TGTGCCATCCGAGGGAGCGAACTGGAGACCCAGTACTTC
CDR3: CAIRGSELETQYF
length: 13
V: TRBV10-3
J: TRBJ2-5
size: many
D: -

DNA: TGTGCCAGCTCACCGTTTCAGGATAATTCACCCCTCCACTTT
CDR3: CASSPFQDNSPLHF
length: 14
V: TRBV18
J: TRBJ1-6
size: many
D: -

DNA: TGTGCCAGCAGTACGACTAGCGGGAGGGCCAGGGGGAATGAGCAGTTCTTC
CDR3: CASSTTSGRARGNEQFF
length: 17
V: TRBV12-3/TRBV12-4
J: TRBJ2-1
size: few
D: TRBD2

DNA: TGTGTCAGCAAGTGGAACCCGAGCACAGATACGCAGTATTTC
CDR3: CVSKWNPSTDTQYF
length: 14
V: TRBV5-4
J: TRBJ2-3
size: -
D: -

DNA: TGTGCCAGCAGCCAGGGGAGGGACACTGAAGCTTTCTTT
CDR3: CASSQGRDTEAFF
length: 13
V: TRBV6-1
J: TRBJ1-1
size: many
D: -

DNA: TGTGCCAGCAGTGAAGCACTAGCGGGGGGTCTGTCAGATACGCAGTATTTT
CDR3: CASSEALAGGLSDTQYF
length: 17
V: TRBV6-1
J: TRBJ2-3
size: many
D: TRBD2

DNA: TGTGCCAGTAGTATAGGTGGAGGGGGCGCGGAGACCCAGTACTTC
CDR3: CASSIGGGGAETQYF
length: 15
V: TRBV19
J: TRBJ2-5
size: many
D: -

DNA: TGTGCCAGCAGTTACCTCGACCCCCGACAGAGTTCACCCCTCCACTTT
CDR3: CASSYLDPRQSSPLHF
length: 16
V: TRBV6-2/TRBV6-3
J: TRBJ1-6
size: -
D: -

DNA: TGTGCCAGCAGCCCTAGCGGGAGAGGCCATGAGCAGTTCTTC
CDR3: CASSPSGRGHEQFF
length: 14
V: TRBV3-1
J: TRBJ2-1
size: many
D: TRBD2

DNA: TGTGCCAGCATCCCCGGGGGGCCCGTCTATGGCTACACCTTC
CDR3: CASIPGGPVYGYTF
length: 14
V: TRBV12-3/TRBV12-4
J: TRBJ1-2
size: few
D: -

DNA: TGTGCCAGCAGGACAGGTGGCTATGAGCATTACTTC
CDR3: CASRTGGYEHYF
length: 12
V: TRBV6-1
J: TRBJ2-7
size: -
D: -

DNA: TGTGCCAGCAGCTTAAGTGAGACCCAGTACTTC
CDR3: CASSLSETQYF
length: 11
V: TRBV7-6
J: TRBJ2-5
size: many
D: -

DNA: TGTGCCAGCAGTATACACGGTACTGGGAACACTGAAGCTTTCTTT
CDR3: CASSIHGTGNTEAFF
length: 15
V: TRBV28
J: TRBJ1-1
size: -
D: -

DNA: TGTGCCAACTTTCTAGCGGGAGGGTGGACAGATACGCAGTATTTT
CDR3: CANFLAGGWTDTQYF
length: 15
V: TRBV2
J: TRBJ2-3
size: -
D: TRBD2

DNA: TGTGCCAGCAGGGAGACAGCGATGAGCACAGATACGCAGTATTTT
CDR3: CASRETAMSTDTQYF
length: 15
V: TRBV6-1
J: TRBJ2-3
size: many
D: -

DNA: TGTGCCAGCAGTCCCCTCTCCCTAGCGGCCACCCTTTACAATGAGCAGTTCTTC
CDR3: CASSPLSLAATLYNEQFF
length: 18
V: TRBV12-3/TRBV12-4
J: TRBJ2-1
size: many
D: TRBD2

DNA: TGTGCCAGCAGCCCTACTAGCGGGAGTGGGACCCAGTACTTC
CDR3: CASSPTSGSGTQYF
length: 14
V: TRBV7-3
J: TRBJ2-5
size: many
D: TRBD2

DNA: TGTGCCAGCAGTCCTCGGACGGACACCGTCGGCACAGATACGCAGTATTTT
CDR3: CASSPRTDTVGTDTQYF
length: 17
V: TRBV28
J: TRBJ2-3
size: few
D: -

DNA: TGTGCCAGCAGCTCGGGACTAGCGGGGGATATTGAGCAGTTCTTC
CDR3: CASSSGLAGDIEQFF
length: 15
V: TRBV7-8
J: TRBJ2-1
size: many
D: TRBD2

DNA: TGTGCCAGCAGCCCAAACACGAGACAGGGGGAAGGCTACACCTTC
CDR3: CASSPNTRQGEGYTF
length: 15
V: TRBV7-9
J: TRBJ1-2
size: many
D: TRBD1

DNA: TGCAGTGCTAGCACTAGCGGGAGGGGGGCAGATACGCAGTATTTT
CDR3: CSASTSGRGADTQYF
length: 15
V: TRBV20-1
J: TRBJ2-3
size: many
D: TRBD2

DNA: TGTGCCAGCATTGACAGGTGGCTTACTGAAGCTTTCTTT
CDR3: CASIDRWLTEAFF
length: 13
V: TRBV6-1
J: TRBJ1-1
size: -
D: -

DNA: TGCAGTGACCGAAAACCGGGACTAGCGGCTGAGCAGTTCTTC
CDR3: CSDRKPGLAAEQFF
length: 14
V: TRBV20-1
J: TRBJ2-1
size: medium-sized
D: TRBD2

DNA: TGTGCCAGTAGTAGCCACGGACTAGCGGGAGATGGCACGTTCTTC
CDR3: CASSSHGLAGDGTFF
length: 15
V: TRBV19
J: TRBJ2-1
size: many
D: TRBD2

DNA: TGTGCCAGCAGTTCACAAATCCTAGTCAATGAGCAGTTCTTC
CDR3: CASSSQILVNEQFF
length: 14
V: TRBV12-3/TRBV12-4
J: TRBJ2-1
size: many
D: -

DNA: TGTGCCAGCAGCGTAAAGGATTCAAACACTGAAGCTTTCTTT
CDR3: CASSVKDSNTEAFF
length: 14
V: TRBV9
J: TRBJ1-1
size: many
D: -